A selection of T cell receptor beta chains follows, all from one sample in a study of T cells after yellow fever vaccination. TCRdb re-derived calls from the 5' RACE reads in MiXCR, one entry per CDR3 protein. The profile shows around 88,000 distinct CDR3 sequences, 13% of them singletons. The specimen was CD8+ T cells not binding an NS4B(214-222) dextramer, sorted from PBMCs, collected about 21 days after the first yellow fever vaccination. These receptor sequences come from a young man who received the YFV17D yellow fever vaccine. The CDR3 runs from the conserved cysteine through the conserved F or W. A D gene is named only where the DNA matches it firmly. The size of a clone is reported for some rows only, either as once, few or many, or as a class for expanded clones.

few,TRBV7-2,TRBJ2-1,TRBD2,TGTGCCAGCAGCCCCCCTGGGCTAGCGGCCTACAATGAGCAGTTCTTC,CASSPPGLAAYNEQFF
few,TRBV6-5,TRBJ1-1,-,TGTGCCAGCAGTTACCGGCCAGCGAACACTGAAGCTTTCTTT,CASSYRPANTEAFF
-,TRBV5-4,TRBJ2-1,-,TGTGCCAGCAGCCCGGGGAGGAGCTTGTGGAATGAGCAGTTCTTC,CASSPGRSLWNEQFF
many,TRBV9,TRBJ1-6,-,TGTGCCAGCAGCGTAGCGTACAGGGAGACTTCACCCCTCCACTTT,CASSVAYRETSPLHF
few,TRBV15,TRBJ1-5,TRBD1,TGTGCCACCAGCAGGACAGGGGTAGGACAGCCCCAGCATTTT,CATSRTGVGQPQHF
once,TRBV15,TRBJ2-2,TRBD1,TGTGCCACCAGCACAGCACAGGGGGCGACCGGGGAGCTGTTTTTT,CATSTAQGATGELFF
few,TRBV19,TRBJ2-3,-,TGTGCCGTTTATTCCAGGGGCACAGATACGCAGTATTTT,CAVYSRGTDTQYF
-,TRBV20-1,TRBJ2-1,TRBD2,TGCAGTGCTAGAGTGGGTAGCGGGGGGCCTGTCAATGAGCAGTTCTTC,CSARVGSGGPVNEQFF
-,TRBV13,TRBJ2-3,-,TGTGCCAGCAGCCCCCGTGCGGGAAGGGTTGCAGATACGCAGTATTTT,CASSPRAGRVADTQYF
few,TRBV6-2/TRBV6-3,TRBJ2-3,TRBD2,TGTGCCAGCAGTTATAGCGGGACCGCGAGACATACGCAGTATTTT,CASSYSGTARHTQYF
-,TRBV7-9,TRBJ2-7,-,TGTGCCAGCAGCTTTTCAGGATCCGAGCAGTACTTC,CASSFSGSEQYF
-,TRBV30,TRBJ1-3,-,TGTGCCTGGACCCTAACCGGGACGACTGGAAACACCATATATTTT,CAWTLTGTTGNTIYF
few,TRBV10-3,TRBJ1-1,-,TGTGCCATCAGTCACTCCGTTCTGGGGAACACTGAAGCTTTCTTT,CAISHSVLGNTEAFF
few,TRBV3-1,TRBJ2-2,-,TGTGCCAGCAGCCAGGGTCCCGGGGAGCTGTTTTTT,CASSQGPGELFF
many,TRBV12-5,TRBJ2-7,-,TGTGCTAGTGGTTTGGAGGGGTTCAACGAGCAGTACTTC,CASGLEGFNEQYF
few,TRBV6-6,TRBJ1-1,TRBD1,TGTGCCAGCAGCCCCCAGGGGGTTCAAGAAGCTTTCTTT,CASSPQGVQEAFF